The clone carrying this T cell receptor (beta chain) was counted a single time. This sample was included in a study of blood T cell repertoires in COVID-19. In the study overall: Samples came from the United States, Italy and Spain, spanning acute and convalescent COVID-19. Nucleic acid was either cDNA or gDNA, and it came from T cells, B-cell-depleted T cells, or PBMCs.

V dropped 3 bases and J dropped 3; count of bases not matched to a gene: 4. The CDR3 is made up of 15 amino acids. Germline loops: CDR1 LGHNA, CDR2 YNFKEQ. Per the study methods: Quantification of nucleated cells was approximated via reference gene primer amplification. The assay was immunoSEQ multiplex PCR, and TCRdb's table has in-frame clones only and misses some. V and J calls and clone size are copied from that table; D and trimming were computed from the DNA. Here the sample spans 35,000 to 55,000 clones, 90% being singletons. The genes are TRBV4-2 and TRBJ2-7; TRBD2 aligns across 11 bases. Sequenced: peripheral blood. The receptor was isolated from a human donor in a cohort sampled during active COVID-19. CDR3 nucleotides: TGTGCCAGCAGCCACATACTAGCGGGAGACTACGAGCAGTACTTC. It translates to CASSHILAGDYEQYF.